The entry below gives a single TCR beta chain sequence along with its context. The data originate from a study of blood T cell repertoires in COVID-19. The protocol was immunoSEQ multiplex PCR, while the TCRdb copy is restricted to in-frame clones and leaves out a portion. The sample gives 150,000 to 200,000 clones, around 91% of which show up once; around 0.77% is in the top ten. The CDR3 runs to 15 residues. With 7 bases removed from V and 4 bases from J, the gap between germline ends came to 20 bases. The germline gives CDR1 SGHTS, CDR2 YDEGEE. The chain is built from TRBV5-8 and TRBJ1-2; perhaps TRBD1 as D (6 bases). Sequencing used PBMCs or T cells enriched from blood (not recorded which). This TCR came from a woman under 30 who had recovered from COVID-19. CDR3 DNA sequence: TGTGCCAGCCCTCCCGGGGGGGCGCGCGTCTATGGCTACACCTTC. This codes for CASPPGGARVYGYTF.